The entry that follows covers one TCR beta chain sequence. TCRdb's table, derived via immunoSEQ multiplex PCR, lists solely in-frame clones and lacks some. Of roughly 550,000 clones in the sample, about 84% were seen once. The record originates from a study of shared T cell receptors in the human thymus. The CDR3 is 16 residues long. CDR1 GTSNPN and CDR2 SVGIG come from the germline V gene (reference sequence). With V trimmed by 2 bases and J by 0 bases, 7 bases remained unmatched. This sample also appeared in a second study, on human thymus T cells. According to that study: Corrective heart surgery yielded resections, and these provided the thymus tissue. Blood and thymic repertoires both appeared biased in V and J gene usage.

The chain has TRBV30 and TRBJ2-1, with 7 bases identical to TRBD2. Sequences were obtained from thymocytes. The sequence came from a boy less than two years old with a congenital heart defect. The DNA of the CDR3 is TGTGCCTGGAGTACCCAGCGGGGTCACTCCTACAATGAGCAGTTCTTC. Its protein product is CAWSTQRGHSYNEQFF.